Listed below are T cell receptor beta chains from one sample, sequenced in a study of tumor and adjacent non-tumor tissue in lung cancer. From the multiplex PCR reads, TCRdb called clonotypes with MiXCR, one entry per CDR3 protein. This sample has approximately 62,000 distinct CDR3 sequences, with roughly two thirds found just once. The specimen sequenced was distant non-tumor lung tissue. The origin of the receptors is a man in his sixties or seventies with non-small cell lung cancer. Both conserved end residues are part of each CDR3. The D gene is left open where the match is weak. Size is stated for part of the rows, as once, few or many counts, or as a class when the clone is expanded.

TRBV11-2	TRBJ2-7	NA	NA	CASSIGVRNYGQYF	TGTGCCAGCAGCATAGGAGTCAGAAACTACGGGCAGTACTTC
TRBV11-2	TRBJ2-3	TRBD2	NA	CASSFGASGSMAADTQYF	TGTGCCAGCAGCTTCGGGGCTAGCGGGAGCATGGCCGCAGATACGCAGTATTTT
TRBV11-2	TRBJ2-7	TRBD2	medium-sized	CASSLTSGGGYEQYF	TGTGCCAGCAGCTTAACGTCGGGAGGGGGCTACGAGCAGTACTTC
TRBV6-5	TRBJ2-6	NA	NA	CASSYSIGSGANLLTF	TGTGCCAGTAGTTACTCGATAGGGTCCGGGGCCAACCTCCTGACTTTC
TRBV10-2	TRBJ2-3	NA	NA	CASSELESNQPQYF	TGCGCCAGTAGTGAGTTGGAAAGCAATCAGCCCCAGTATTTT
TRBV11-2	TRBJ2-2	TRBD2	NA	CANSPPGLAGGNTGELFF	TGTGCCAACAGCCCTCCGGGACTAGCGGGAGGGAACACCGGGGAGCTGTTTTTT
TRBV10-2	TRBJ2-5	TRBD2	NA	CANSELVGTSGRRTQYF	TGCGCCAACAGTGAGTTGGTGGGGACTAGCGGGAGAAGGACCCAGTACTTC
TRBV7-9	TRBJ2-3	NA	NA	CASSIDRSTDTQYF	TGTGCCAGCAGCATAGACCGAAGCACAGATACGCAGTATTTT
TRBV7-8	TRBJ2-7	NA	NA	CASSPRVQSSYEQYF	TGTGCCAGCAGCCCAAGGGTACAGAGCTCCTACGAGCAGTACTTC
TRBV29-1	TRBJ1-1	NA	NA	CSVETRRRTEAFF	TGCAGCGTTGAAACACGGAGGAGGACCGAAGCTTTCTTT
TRBV4-2	TRBJ2-6	NA	NA	CASSQGAEAGANVLTF	TGTGCCAGCAGCCAAGGGGCGGAAGCTGGGGCCAACGTACTGACTTTC
TRBV14	TRBJ1-1	TRBD1	NA	CASSQDPQQGEAFF	TGTGCCAGCAGCCAAGATCCCCAACAGGGGGAAGCTTTCTTT
TRBV29-1	TRBJ2-7	NA	many	CSVDGGSYEQYF	TGCAGCGTTGACGGCGGCTCCTACGAGCAGTACTTC
TRBV5-1	TRBJ1-4	NA	NA	CASSGRQVEKLFF	TGCGCCAGCAGTGGGAGGCAGGTTGAAAAACTGTTTTTT
TRBV6-5	TRBJ2-7	NA	few	CASGYSSDSGSKQYF	TGTGCCAGCGGCTACTCCTCGGACAGTGGAAGTAAGCAGTACTTC
TRBV12-5	TRBJ2-7	TRBD2	NA	CVSGFSPSGTSSIHEQYF	TGTGTTAGTGGTTTTTCGCCGTCGGGGACTAGCAGTATCCACGAGCAGTACTTC
TRBV10-2	TRBJ2-7	TRBD2	NA	CASMGRGDGQYF	TGCGCCAGCATGGGGAGGGGTGACGGGCAGTATTTC
TRBV11-3	TRBJ2-1	TRBD2	many	CASSLLAGAHNEQFF	TGTGCCAGCAGCTTACTAGCGGGAGCTCACAATGAGCAGTTCTTC
TRBV11-2	TRBJ2-7	NA	once	CASNTVTDSREQYF	TGTGCCAGCAACACCGTGACGGACTCCAGGGAGCAGTACTTC
TRBV6-5	TRBJ2-1	NA	once	CASRQMILSYNEQFF	TGTGCCAGTAGGCAGATGATACTTTCCTACAATGAGCAGTTCTTC
TRBV9	TRBJ2-5	TRBD1	NA	CASSVSTRQGSAETQYF	TGTGCCAGCAGCGTATCCACCCGACAGGGCTCGGCAGAGACCCAGTACTTC
TRBV6-2/TRBV6-3	TRBJ2-3	NA	NA	CVSSSGIGIDTQYF	TGTGTCAGCAGTTCGGGAATTGGCATAGATACGCAGTATTTT
TRBV12-3/TRBV12-4	TRBJ2-7	TRBD1	NA	CVSSLGQGSSLLQYF	TGTGTCAGCAGTTTGGGACAGGGCTCTTCGCTCCTTCAGTACTTC
TRBV7-8	TRBJ2-1	TRBD1	NA	CASSLVVWMGQGFDNEQFF	TGTGCCAGCAGCTTAGTAGTGTGGATGGGACAGGGTTTCGACAATGAGCAGTTCTTC
TRBV11-2	TRBJ2-3	NA	NA	CASGLIGVDTQYF	TGTGCCAGCGGCTTGATAGGGGTAGATACGCAGTATTTT
TRBV12-3/TRBV12-4	TRBJ1-6	NA	many	CASTSRGSSYNSPLHF	TGTGCCAGCACTTCGAGGGGGAGCTCCTATAATTCACCCCTCCACTTT
TRBV11-2	TRBJ2-5	NA	NA	CASSPIQLENQYF	TGTGCTAGCAGCCCTATTCAATTGGAGAACCAATACTTC
TRBV5-4	TRBJ2-7	TRBD2	NA	CASSRASGGKYNEQYF	TGTGCCAGCAGCAGGGCGAGCGGGGGGAAGTATAATGAGCAGTACTTC
TRBV6-1	TRBJ2-5	NA	many	CASSRGGAMRGETQYF	TGTGCCAGCAGTCGAGGAGGGGCTATGAGGGGGGAGACCCAGTACTTC
TRBV11-2	TRBJ2-7	NA	NA	CASSRPVGSYGQYF	TGTGCCAGCAGCCGCCCGGTCGGATCTTACGGGCAGTACTTC
TRBV5-6	TRBJ2-1	TRBD1	NA	CASSLWTGNHNEQFF	TGTGCCAGCAGTTTGTGGACAGGGAACCACAATGAGCAGTTCTTC
TRBV6-5	TRBJ1-2	NA	NA	CASASGSQYGYTF	TGTGCCAGCGCATCCGGATCCCAATATGGCTACACCTTC
TRBV11-2	TRBJ2-6	NA	NA	CAKSHRGEGANVLTF	TGTGCCAAGAGCCATAGGGGGGAAGGGGCCAACGTCCTGACTTTC
TRBV11-1	TRBJ2-7	NA	many	CASSLDCGQAYSYEQYF	TGTGCCAGCAGCCTCGATTGTGGACAAGCCTACTCCTACGAGCAGTACTTC
TRBV7-8	TRBJ2-5	TRBD1	NA	CTISFNRGWETQYF	TGTACCATCAGCTTCAACAGGGGGTGGGAGACCCAGTACTTC
TRBV5-6	TRBJ2-7	TRBD1	many	CASSQGWDRRGLEQYF	TGTGCCAGCAGCCAAGGGTGGGACAGGAGGGGGCTCGAGCAGTACTTC
TRBV5-1	TRBJ2-6	TRBD1	NA	CTSSGGQGDFGSGVNVLTF	TGCACCAGCAGCGGGGGACAGGGGGATTTCGGCTCTGGGGTCAACGTCCTGACTTTC
TRBV6-5	TRBJ2-3	NA	NA	CVSSSFRLGLTDTQYF	TGTGTCAGCAGTTCATTCAGGTTGGGATTGACAGATACGCAATATTTT
TRBV11-3	TRBJ2-1	TRBD2	once	CARSILAGVSNEQFF	TGTGCCAGAAGCATTCTAGCGGGGGTTAGCAATGAGCAGTTCTTC
TRBV12-3/TRBV12-4	TRBJ1-5	TRBD1	NA	CASSLSVGGNQSQHF	TGTGCCAGCAGTTTAAGTGTAGGGGGCAATCAGTCCCAGCATTTT
TRBV29-1	TRBJ1-4	NA	few	CSVQSGEKLFF	TGCAGCGTTCAGTCTGGTGAAAAACTGTTTTTT
TRBV28	TRBJ1-6	NA	NA	CASSLVGTPGSSPLHF	TGTGCCAGCAGTTTGGTCGGAACCCCCGGTAGTTCACCCCTCCACTTT
TRBV4-3	TRBJ1-5	NA	few	CASSQAPAWPQHF	TGCGCCAGCAGCCAAGCCCCGGCGTGGCCCCAGCATTTT
TRBV20-1	TRBJ2-7	TRBD1	few	CSAPRQGQAAYEQYF	TGCAGTGCCCCGCGTCAGGGACAGGCGGCCTACGAGCAGTACTTC
TRBV6-2/TRBV6-3	TRBJ2-2	NA	NA	CASGHAGPNTGELFF	TGTGCCAGCGGCCACGCGGGGCCGAACACCGGGGAGCTGTTTTTT
TRBV5-4	TRBJ2-1	TRBD1	NA	CASNPGTGGKYNEQFF	TGTGCCAGCAACCCGGGGACAGGGGGCAAATACAATGAGCAGTTCTTC
TRBV29-1	TRBJ2-7	NA	once	CSVADPRYEQCF	TGCAGCGTTGCAGATCCCCGCTACGAGCAGTGCTTC
TRBV20-1	TRBJ2-1	TRBD2	NA	CSAGVGTAAAGESNGQFF	TGCAGTGCGGGAGTCGGGACGGCCGCTGCGGGAGAAAGCAATGGGCAGTTCTTC
TRBV12-3/TRBV12-4	TRBJ2-7	TRBD1	NA	CASSPGTESFYEQYF	TGTGCCAGCAGTCCCGGGACAGAGAGCTTCTACGAGCAGTACTTC
TRBV5-4	TRBJ2-1	NA	NA	CASSPRREFNGQFF	TGTGCCAGCAGCCCCCGGAGGGAATTCAATGGCCAGTTCTTC
TRBV11-2	TRBJ2-5	NA	NA	CAISLVDRGLGGAQYF	TGTGCCATCAGCTTAGTCGACAGGGGATTGGGAGGGGCCCAGTACTTC
TRBV7-9	TRBJ1-2	NA	many	CASSLDPTGSYGYTF	TGTGCCAGCAGCTTAGACCCCACGGGAAGCTATGGCTACACCTTC
TRBV12-3/TRBV12-4	TRBJ2-1	TRBD2	NA	CASRSSGRRYNEQFF	TGTGCCAGCAGGAGTAGCGGGAGGAGATACAATGAGCAGTTCTTC